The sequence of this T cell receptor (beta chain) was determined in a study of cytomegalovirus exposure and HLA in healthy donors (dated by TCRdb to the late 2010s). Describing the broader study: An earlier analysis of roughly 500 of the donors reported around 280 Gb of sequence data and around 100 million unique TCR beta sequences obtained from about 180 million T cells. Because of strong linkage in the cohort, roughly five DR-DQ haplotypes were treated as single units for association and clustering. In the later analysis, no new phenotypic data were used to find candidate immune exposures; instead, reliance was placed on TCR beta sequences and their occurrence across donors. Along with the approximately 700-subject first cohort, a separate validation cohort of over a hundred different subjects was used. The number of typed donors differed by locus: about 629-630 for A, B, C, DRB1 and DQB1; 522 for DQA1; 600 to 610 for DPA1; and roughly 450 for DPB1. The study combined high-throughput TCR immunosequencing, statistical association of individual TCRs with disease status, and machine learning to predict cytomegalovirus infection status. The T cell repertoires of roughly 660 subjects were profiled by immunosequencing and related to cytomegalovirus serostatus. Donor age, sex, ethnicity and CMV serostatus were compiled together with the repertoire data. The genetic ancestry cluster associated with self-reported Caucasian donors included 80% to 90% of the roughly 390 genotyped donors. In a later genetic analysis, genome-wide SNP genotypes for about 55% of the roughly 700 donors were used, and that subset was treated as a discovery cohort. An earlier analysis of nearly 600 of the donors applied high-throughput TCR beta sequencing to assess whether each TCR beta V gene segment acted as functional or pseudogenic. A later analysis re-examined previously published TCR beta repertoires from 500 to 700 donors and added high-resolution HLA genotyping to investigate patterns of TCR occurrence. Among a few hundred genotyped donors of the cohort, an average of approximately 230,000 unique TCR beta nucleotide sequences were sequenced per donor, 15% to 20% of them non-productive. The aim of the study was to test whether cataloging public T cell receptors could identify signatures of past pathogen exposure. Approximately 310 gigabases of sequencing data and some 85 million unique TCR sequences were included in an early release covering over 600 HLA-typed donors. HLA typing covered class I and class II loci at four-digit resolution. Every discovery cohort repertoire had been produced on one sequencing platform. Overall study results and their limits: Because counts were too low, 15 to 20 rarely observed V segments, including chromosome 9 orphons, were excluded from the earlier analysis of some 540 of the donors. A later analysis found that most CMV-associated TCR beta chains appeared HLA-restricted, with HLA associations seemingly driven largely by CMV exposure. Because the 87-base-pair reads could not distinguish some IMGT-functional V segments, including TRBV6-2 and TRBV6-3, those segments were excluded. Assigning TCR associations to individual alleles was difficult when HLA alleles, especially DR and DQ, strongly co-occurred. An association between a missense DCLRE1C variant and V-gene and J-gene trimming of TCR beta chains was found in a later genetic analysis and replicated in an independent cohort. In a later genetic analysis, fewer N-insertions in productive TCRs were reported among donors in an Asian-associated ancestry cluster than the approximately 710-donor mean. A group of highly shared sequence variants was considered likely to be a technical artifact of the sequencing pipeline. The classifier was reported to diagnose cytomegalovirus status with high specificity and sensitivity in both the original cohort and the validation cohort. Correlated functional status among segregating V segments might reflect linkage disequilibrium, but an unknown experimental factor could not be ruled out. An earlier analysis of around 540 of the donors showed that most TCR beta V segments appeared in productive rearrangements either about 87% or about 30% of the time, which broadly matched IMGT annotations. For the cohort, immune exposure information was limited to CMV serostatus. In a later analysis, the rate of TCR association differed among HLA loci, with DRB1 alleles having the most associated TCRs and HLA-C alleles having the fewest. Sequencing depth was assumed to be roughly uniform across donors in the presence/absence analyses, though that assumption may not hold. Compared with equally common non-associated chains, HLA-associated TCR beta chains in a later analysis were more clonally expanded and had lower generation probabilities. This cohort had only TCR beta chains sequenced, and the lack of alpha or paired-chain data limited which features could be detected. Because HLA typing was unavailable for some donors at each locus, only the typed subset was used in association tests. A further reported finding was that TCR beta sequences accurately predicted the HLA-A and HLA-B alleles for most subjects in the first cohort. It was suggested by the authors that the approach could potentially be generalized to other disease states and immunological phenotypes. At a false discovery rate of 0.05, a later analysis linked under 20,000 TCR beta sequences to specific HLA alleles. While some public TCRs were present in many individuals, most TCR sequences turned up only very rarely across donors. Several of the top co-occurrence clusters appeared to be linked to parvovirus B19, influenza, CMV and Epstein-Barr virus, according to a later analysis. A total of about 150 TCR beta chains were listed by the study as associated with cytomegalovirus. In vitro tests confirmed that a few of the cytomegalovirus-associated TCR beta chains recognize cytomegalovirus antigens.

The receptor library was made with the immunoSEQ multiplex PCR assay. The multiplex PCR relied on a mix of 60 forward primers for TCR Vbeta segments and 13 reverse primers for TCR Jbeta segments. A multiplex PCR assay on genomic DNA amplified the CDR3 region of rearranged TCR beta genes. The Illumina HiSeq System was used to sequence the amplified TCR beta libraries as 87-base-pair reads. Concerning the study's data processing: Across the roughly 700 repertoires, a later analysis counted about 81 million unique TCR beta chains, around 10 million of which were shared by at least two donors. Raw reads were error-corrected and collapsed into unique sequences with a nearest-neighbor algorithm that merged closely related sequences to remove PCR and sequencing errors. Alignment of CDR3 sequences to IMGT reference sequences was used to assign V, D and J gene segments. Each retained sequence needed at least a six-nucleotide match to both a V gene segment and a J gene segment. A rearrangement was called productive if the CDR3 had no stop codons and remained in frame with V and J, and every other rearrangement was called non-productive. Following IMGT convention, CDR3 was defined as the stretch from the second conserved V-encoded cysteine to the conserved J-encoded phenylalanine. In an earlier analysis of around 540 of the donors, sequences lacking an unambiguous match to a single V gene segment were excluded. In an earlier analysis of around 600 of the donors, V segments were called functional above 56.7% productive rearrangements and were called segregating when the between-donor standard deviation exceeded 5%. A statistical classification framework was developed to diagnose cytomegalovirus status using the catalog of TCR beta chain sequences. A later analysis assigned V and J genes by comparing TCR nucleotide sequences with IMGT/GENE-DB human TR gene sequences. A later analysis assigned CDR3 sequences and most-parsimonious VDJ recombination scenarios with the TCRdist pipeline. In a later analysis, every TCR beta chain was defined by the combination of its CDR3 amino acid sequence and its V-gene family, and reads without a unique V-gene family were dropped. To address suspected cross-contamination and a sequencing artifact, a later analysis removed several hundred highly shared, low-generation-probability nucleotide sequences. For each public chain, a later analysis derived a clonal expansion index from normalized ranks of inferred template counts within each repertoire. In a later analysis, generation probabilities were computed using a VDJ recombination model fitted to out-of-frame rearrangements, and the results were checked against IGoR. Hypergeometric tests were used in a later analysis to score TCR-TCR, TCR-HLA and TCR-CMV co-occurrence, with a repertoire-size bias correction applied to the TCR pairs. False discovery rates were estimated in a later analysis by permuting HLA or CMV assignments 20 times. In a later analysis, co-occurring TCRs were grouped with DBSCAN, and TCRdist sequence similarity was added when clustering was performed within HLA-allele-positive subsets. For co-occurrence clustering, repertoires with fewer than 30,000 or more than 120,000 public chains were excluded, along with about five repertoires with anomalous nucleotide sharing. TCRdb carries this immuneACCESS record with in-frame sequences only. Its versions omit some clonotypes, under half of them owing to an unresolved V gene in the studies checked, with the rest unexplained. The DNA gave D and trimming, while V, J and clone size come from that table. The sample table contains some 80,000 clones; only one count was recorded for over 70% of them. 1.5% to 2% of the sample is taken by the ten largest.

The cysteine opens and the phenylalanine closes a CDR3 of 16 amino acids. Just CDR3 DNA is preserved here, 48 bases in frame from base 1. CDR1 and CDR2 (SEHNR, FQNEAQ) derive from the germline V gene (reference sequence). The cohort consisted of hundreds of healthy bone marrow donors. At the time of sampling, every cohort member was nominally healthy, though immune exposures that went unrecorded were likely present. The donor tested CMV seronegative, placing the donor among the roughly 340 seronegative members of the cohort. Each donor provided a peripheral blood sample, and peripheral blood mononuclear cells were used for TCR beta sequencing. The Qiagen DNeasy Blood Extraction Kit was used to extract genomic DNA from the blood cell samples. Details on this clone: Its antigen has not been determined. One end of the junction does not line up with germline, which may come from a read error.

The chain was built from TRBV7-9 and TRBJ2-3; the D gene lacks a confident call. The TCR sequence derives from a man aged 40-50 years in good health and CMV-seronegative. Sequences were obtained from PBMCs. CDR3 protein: CSSSLGSSLTTDTQYF. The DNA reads TGTTCCAGCAGCTTAGGTAGCTCCCTAACCACAGATACGCAGTATTTT. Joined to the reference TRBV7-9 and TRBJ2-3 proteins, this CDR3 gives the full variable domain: DTGVSQNPRHKITKRGQNVTFRCDPISEHNRLYWYRQTLGQGPEFLTYFQNEAQLEKSRLLSDRFSAERPKGSFSTLEIQRTEQGDSAMYLCSSSLGSSLTTDTQYFGPGTRLTVL.